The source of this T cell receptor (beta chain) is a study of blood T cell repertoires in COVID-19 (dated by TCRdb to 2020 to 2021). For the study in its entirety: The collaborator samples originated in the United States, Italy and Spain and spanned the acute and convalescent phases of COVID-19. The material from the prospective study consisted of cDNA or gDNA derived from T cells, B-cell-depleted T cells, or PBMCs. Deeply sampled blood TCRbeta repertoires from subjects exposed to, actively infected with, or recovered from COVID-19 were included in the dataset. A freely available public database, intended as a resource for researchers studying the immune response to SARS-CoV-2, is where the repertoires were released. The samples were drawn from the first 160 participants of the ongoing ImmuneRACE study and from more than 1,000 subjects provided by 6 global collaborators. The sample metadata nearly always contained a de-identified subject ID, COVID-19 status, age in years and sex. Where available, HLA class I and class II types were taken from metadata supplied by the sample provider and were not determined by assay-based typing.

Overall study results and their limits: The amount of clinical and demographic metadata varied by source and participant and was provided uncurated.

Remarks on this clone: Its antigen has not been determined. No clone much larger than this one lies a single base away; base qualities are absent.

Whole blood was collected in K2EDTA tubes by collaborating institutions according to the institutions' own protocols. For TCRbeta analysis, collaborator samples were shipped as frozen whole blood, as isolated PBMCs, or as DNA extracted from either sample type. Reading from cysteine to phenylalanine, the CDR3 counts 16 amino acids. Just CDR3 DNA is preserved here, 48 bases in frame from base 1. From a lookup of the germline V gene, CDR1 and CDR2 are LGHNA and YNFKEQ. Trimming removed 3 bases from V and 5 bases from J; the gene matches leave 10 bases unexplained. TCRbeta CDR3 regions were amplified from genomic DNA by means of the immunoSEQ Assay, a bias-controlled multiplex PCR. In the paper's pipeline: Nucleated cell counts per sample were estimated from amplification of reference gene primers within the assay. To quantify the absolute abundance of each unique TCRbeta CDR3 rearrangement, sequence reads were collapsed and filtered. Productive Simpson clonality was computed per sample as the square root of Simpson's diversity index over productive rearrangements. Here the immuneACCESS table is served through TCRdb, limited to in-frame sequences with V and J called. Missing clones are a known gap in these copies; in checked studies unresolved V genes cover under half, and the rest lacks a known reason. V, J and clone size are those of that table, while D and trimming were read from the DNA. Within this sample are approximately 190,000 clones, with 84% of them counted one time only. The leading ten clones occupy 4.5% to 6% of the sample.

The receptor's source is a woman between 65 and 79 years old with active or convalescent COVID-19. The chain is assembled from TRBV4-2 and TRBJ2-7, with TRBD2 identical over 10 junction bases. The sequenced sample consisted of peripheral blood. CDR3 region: CASSQESGRAFNEQYF. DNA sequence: TGTGCCAGCAGCCAGGAAAGCGGGAGGGCCTTCAACGAGCAGTACTTC.